The present T cell receptor beta chain was sequenced within a study of blood T cell repertoires in COVID-19 (dated by TCRdb to 2018 to 2020). As for the study more broadly: Samples covering the acute and convalescent phases of COVID-19 were provided by collaborators in the United States, Italy and Spain. Nearly every sample came with metadata listing a de-identified subject ID, COVID-19 status, age in years and sex. Where HLA class I and class II types were available, the types were taken from metadata supplied by the sample provider, not from assay-based typing. The dataset comprised deeply sampled blood TCRbeta repertoires from subjects exposed to, actively infected with, or recovered from COVID-19. The material from the prospective study consisted of cDNA or gDNA derived from T cells, B-cell-depleted T cells, or PBMCs. Samples came from the ongoing ImmuneRACE study (first 160 participants) plus 1,254 subjects from 6 global collaborators. The repertoires were released in a freely available public database meant as a resource for research on the immune response to SARS-CoV-2.

CDR3 length: 14 amino acids, cysteine to phenylalanine. CDR3 DNA is the only sequence kept; it has 42 bases, read in frame from the first base. From V the trimming removes 4 bases and from J it removes 4 bases, while the gene matches leave 4 bases of the junction unaccounted for. CDR1 and CDR2, per the germline V gene, are MGHRA and YSYEKL. Worth noting for this clone: The target of this receptor is not known. Base qualities are not recorded, but no much larger clone differs from it by a single base.

The immunoSEQ Assay, a bias-controlled multiplex PCR, was used to amplify TCRbeta CDR3 regions from genomic DNA. The study's processing was this. Nucleated cell counts per sample were estimated from amplification of reference gene primers within the assay. To quantify the absolute abundance of each unique TCRbeta CDR3 rearrangement, sequence reads were collapsed and filtered. For each sample, productive Simpson clonality was calculated by taking the square root of Simpson's diversity index across productive rearrangements. The source is immuneACCESS, and TCRdb retained only in-frame sequences with V and J called. Part of the clones is not carried over; for the studies checked, unresolved V genes explain less than half of this, and the remainder is unexplained. V, J and clone size derive from that table, while D and trimming were established from the DNA sequence. This sample has about 33,000 clones in its table, and around 83% of those were observed once. The ten largest clones capture roughly 7% of the sample.

Collaborating institutions collected whole blood in K2EDTA tubes following their own protocols. For TCRbeta analysis, collaborators shipped samples as frozen whole blood, isolated PBMCs, or DNA extracted from either of those sample types. Points the paper makes about the study in general: Clinical and demographic metadata were provided uncurated, with the amount varying by source and participant.

The receptor was isolated from a human donor in a cohort sampled during active COVID-19. Sequencing input: peripheral blood. The V and J segments used are TRBV4-1 and TRBJ2-7, with 10 bases aligning to TRBD2. The DNA is as follows: TGCGCCAGCAGCCCAGGACTAGCGGTATACGAGCAGTACTTC. Its protein reads: CASSPGLAVYEQYF.